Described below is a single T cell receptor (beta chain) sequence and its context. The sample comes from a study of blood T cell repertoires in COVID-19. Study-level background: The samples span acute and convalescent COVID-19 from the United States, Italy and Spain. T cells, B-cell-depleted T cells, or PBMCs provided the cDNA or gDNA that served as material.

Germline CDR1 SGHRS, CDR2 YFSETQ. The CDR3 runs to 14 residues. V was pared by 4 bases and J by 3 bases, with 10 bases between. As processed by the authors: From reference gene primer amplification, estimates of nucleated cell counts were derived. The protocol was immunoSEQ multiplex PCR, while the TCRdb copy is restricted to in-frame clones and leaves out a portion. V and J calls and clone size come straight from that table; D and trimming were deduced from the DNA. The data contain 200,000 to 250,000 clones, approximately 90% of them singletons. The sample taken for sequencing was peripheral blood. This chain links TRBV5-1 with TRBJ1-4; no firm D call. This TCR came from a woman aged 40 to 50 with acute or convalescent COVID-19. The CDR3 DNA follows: TGCGCCAGCAGCCTCCGGGGTGCTAATGAAAAACTGTTTTTT. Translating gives CASSLRGANEKLFF.